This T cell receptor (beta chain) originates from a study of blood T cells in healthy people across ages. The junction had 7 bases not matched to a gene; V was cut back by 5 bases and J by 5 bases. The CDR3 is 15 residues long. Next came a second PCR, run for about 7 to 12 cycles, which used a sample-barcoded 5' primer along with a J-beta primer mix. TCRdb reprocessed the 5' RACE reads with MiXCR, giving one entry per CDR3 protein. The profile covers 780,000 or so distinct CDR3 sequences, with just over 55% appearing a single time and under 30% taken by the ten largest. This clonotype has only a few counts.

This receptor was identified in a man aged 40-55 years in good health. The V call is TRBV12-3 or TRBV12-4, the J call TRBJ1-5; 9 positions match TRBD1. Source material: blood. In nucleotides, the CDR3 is TGTGCCAGCAGTATGGGACAGGGAGGCTATCAGCCCCAGCATTTT. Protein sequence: CASSMGQGGYQPQHF.